The 8 T cell receptor beta chains reported below all come from one sample, sequenced in a study of T cell responses to AZD1222 COVID-19 vaccine. Generated by immunoSEQ multiplex PCR, the TCRdb table keeps only in-frame clones and is missing some. Of tens of thousands of clones in the sample, around 90% were seen once. Sequencing was performed on peripheral blood, taken on day 0 of MenACWY control vaccination. Every receptor here comes from an adult in good health.

The chain carries TRBV19 and TRBJ2-2; D gene ambiguous. Looked up from germline, CDR1 is LNHDA and CDR2 is SQIVND (reference sequence). The CDR3 covers 15 residues. Trimming pared 2 bases from V and 4 bases from J, leaving 11 bases between. This CDR3 is CASSIMGSRTGELFF. The CDR3 coding sequence is TGTGCCAGTAGTATAATGGGTAGTCGCACCGGGGAGCTGTTTTTT.

The chain uses TRBV5-4 and TRBJ2-5, with TRBD1 identical over 7 bases. CDR1 and CDR2 (germline): SGHNT, YYREEE (reference sequence). The CDR3 spans 13 residues. Trimming at V came to 4 bases and at J to 3 bases, leaving 3 bases not matched to a gene. Written as DNA, the CDR3 is TGTGCCAGCAGCCTCGACAGGGAAGAGACCCAGTACTTC. Translation gives CASSLDREETQYF.

The CDR3 is CASSESARQYF. In DNA, the CDR3 is TGTGCCAGCAGTGAAAGCGCTCGCCAGTACTTC. This chain links TRBV6-1 with TRBJ2-4; D gene unclear. This CDR3 spans 11 amino acids. In germline, CDR1 is MNHNS, CDR2 SASEGT. Deletions cut 2 bases from V and 13 bases from J, with 9 bases between.

The V call is TRBV4-3, the J call TRBJ1-4, with D maybe TRBD1 (5 bases). The CDR3 runs to 14 residues. CDR1 and CDR2 from the germline V gene are LGHNA and YSLEER. Trimming took 1 base from V and 5 from J, leaving 8 bases between them. In DNA, the CDR3 is TGCGCCAGCAGCCAAGGGAACAGGAATGAAAAACTGTTTTTT. Encoded protein: CASSQGNRNEKLFF.

The chain couples TRBV12-3 or TRBV12-4 to TRBJ2-1; D gene ambiguous. The CDR3 runs to 13 residues. V shed 5 bases and J shed 10 bases, with 15 bases lying between them. CDR3 sequence reads: CASSPRLGWEQFF. CDR3 nucleotide sequence: TGTGCCAGCAGTCCCCGGCTTGGATGGGAGCAGTTCTTC.

CDR3 DNA: TGTGCCAGCAGCTTGCCCGGGACAGCCTCCTACGAGCAGTACTTC. It is translated as CASSLPGTASYEQYF. V is TRBV11-2 and J is TRBJ2-7; 7 bases line up with TRBD1. This CDR3 region has 15 residues. Unmatched junction bases numbered 5, after V lost 3 bases and J lost 0 bases. Germline V CDR1 and CDR2: SGHAT, FQNNGV.

The rearrangement links TRBV11-3 to TRBJ2-5, with 9 bases lining up with TRBD1. Germline V gene sequence: CDR1 SGHNT, CDR2 YENEEA. Germline trimming cut 1 base from V and 7 bases from J; bases unmatched to any gene: 16. The length of the CDR3 is 18 residues. For the CDR3, the DNA is TGTGCCAGCAGCTTAGGGGGCGTATGGGACAGGGCGGTTAGGACCCAGTACTTC. Its translation: CASSLGGVWDRAVRTQYF.

This chain joins TRBV19 and TRBJ1-5; the match to TRBD1 covers 7 bases. Trimming at V came to 8 bases and at J to 7 bases, leaving 11 bases not matched to a gene. Germline values: CDR1 LNHDA, CDR2 SQIVND (reference sequence). CDR3 length equals 14 residues. CDR3 region: CASRVTGDGQPQHF. The CDR3, as DNA: TGTGCCAGTCGGGTTACAGGGGATGGACAGCCCCAGCATTTT.